The present T cell receptor beta chain was sequenced within a study of blood T cell repertoires in COVID-19. Study as a whole: Italy, Spain and the United States were the sources of the convalescent and acute COVID-19 samples. T cells, B-cell-depleted T cells, or PBMCs supplied cDNA or gDNA.

J was trimmed by 3 bases and V by 7 bases; bases with no gene match: 9. The CDR3 is made up of 15 amino acids. Per the germline V gene, CDR1 is SGHRS and CDR2 is YFSETQ. In the original analysis: Using reference gene primer amplification, nucleated cell counts were estimated. Clones were read by immunoSEQ multiplex PCR, and TCRdb kept only the in-frame ones, dropping some. The V and J calls and clone size were taken over from that table, and D and trimming were inferred from the DNA. The sample yields about 130,000 clones, under 85% seen once. The TCR comes from a man aged 60-69 years with acute or convalescent COVID-19. The rearrangement joins TRBV5-1 to TRBJ2-1, with TRBD1 identical over 8 bases. The specimen was peripheral blood. CDR3 residues: CASELTGANYNEQFF. CDR3 coding DNA: TGCGCCAGCGAACTGACAGGGGCTAACTACAATGAGCAGTTCTTC.